The next 13 T cell receptor beta chains were all read from a single sample in a study of T cells in narcolepsy. Sequencing used immunoSEQ multiplex PCR; TCRdb keeps in-frame clones, though not all of them. The data hold 10,000 to 12,000 clones, with roughly three quarters observed a single time. The sequenced sample was CD45RA- memory CD8+ T cells from PBMCs. Receptors were obtained from a human donor with narcolepsy.

The V and J genes are TRBV9 and TRBJ2-3; no reliable D call. Trimming cost V 0 bases and J 5 bases, with 7 bases left between them. The CDR3 extends over 13 amino acids. The germline V gene encodes CDR1 SGDLS and CDR2 YYNGEE. The CDR3 bases are TGTGCCAGCAGCGTAGCTGCGGTAGATACGCAGTATTTT. Encoded protein: CASSVAAVDTQYF.

The rearrangement uses TRBV7-2 and TRBJ2-3, with D possibly matching TRBD2 (6 bases). CDR1 is SGHTA and CDR2 is FQGNSA in the germline V gene. The CDR3 has 16 residues. V lost 2 bases to trimming and J lost 1 base, with 13 bases between them. This CDR3 reads CASSLSDRRGTDTQYF. CDR3 bases: TGTGCCAGCAGCTTATCCGATCGGAGGGGCACAGATACGCAGTATTTT.

V is TRBV4-1 and J is TRBJ2-5, with TRBD1 matching 9 bases. After removal of 4 bases from V and 0 bases from J, the junction contained 3 bases not matched to a gene. This CDR3 is 15 amino acids long. Germline V lookup: CDR1 MGHRA, CDR2 YSYEKL. The CDR3 protein is CASSRDRVDQETQYF. The CDR3 nucleotides read TGCGCCAGCAGCCGGGACAGGGTTGACCAAGAGACCCAGTACTTC.

The chain combines TRBV9 with TRBJ1-5, with D perhaps TRBD1 (6 bases). Between the trimmed V and J ends, which lost 1 base and 9 bases, there was a span of 14 bases. In germline, CDR1 is SGDLS, CDR2 YYNGEE. The CDR3 has 14 amino acids. In DNA form, the CDR3 reads TGTGCCAGCAGCGTACGGGACACCGGAGCGCCCCAGCATTTT. Translating it yields CASSVRDTGAPQHF.

Here the CDR3 DNA reads TGTGCCACCAGCAAAGGAACTAGCACAGATACGCAGTATTTT. Translation: CATSKGTSTDTQYF. This chain uses TRBV15 with TRBJ2-3; D is unclear. CDR1 is LNHNV, CDR2 YYDKDF, per germline (reference sequence). This CDR3 is 14 amino acids long. V gave up 4 bases and J gave up 0 bases, with 8 bases separating them. The variable domain in full, with the rest retrieved from reference TRBV15 and TRBJ2-3, is DAMVIQNPRYQVTQFGKPVTLSCSQTLNHNVMYWYQQKSSQAPKLLFHYYDKDFNNEADTPDNFQSRRPNTSFCFLDIRSPGLGDTAMYLCATSKGTSTDTQYFGPGTRLTVL.

The chain joins TRBV19 to TRBJ1-1; the D is unclear. Germline lookup yields CDR1 LNHDA and CDR2 SQIVND (reference sequence). The CDR3 sequence is 12 residues long. Trimming pared 9 bases from V and 5 bases from J, leaving 13 bases between. The CDR3 protein is CASRTGGTEAFF. The CDR3 DNA sequence: TGTGCCAGCCGGACCGGAGGAACTGAAGCTTTCTTT. Full variable domain (rest looked up from reference TRBV19 and TRBJ1-1): DGGITQSPKYLFRKEGQNVTLSCEQNLNHDAMYWYRQDPGQGLRLIYYSQIVNDFQKGDIAEGYSVSREKKESFPLTVTSAQKNPTAFYLCASRTGGTEAFFGQGTRLTVV.

The V gene is TRBV11-3, the J gene TRBJ2-5; D is tentatively TRBD1 or TRBD2 (5 bases each). The germline V and J ends were trimmed by 5 bases and 3 bases, with 16 bases remaining between them. CDR3 length: 15 residues. Germline V gene sequence: CDR1 SGHNT, CDR2 YENEEA. The CDR3 DNA follows: TGTGCCAGCAGCCCTTGGGACCGGGAAAAAGAGACCCAGTACTTC. This encodes CASSPWDREKETQYF.

This chain uses TRBV19 with TRBJ2-7, with 8 bases that match TRBD1. CDR1 and CDR2 from the germline V gene are LNHDA and SQIVND (reference sequence). This CDR3 region has 14 residues. With V trimmed by 3 bases and J by 4 bases, 5 bases remained unmatched. Written as DNA, the CDR3 is TGTGCCAGTAGTATCAGGGGGCGCGGGTACGAGCAGTACTTC. It translates to CASSIRGRGYEQYF. The complete variable domain, with remaining parts taken from reference TRBV19 and TRBJ2-7, reads DGGITQSPKYLFRKEGQNVTLSCEQNLNHDAMYWYRQDPGQGLRLIYYSQIVNDFQKGDIAEGYSVSREKKESFPLTVTSAQKNPTAFYLCASSIRGRGYEQYFGPGTRLTVT.

Of note for this clone: A far larger clone is just one base off, so this is likely a read error. The genes are TRBV11-1 and TRBJ1-6, with D hard to call. The germline CDR1 and CDR2 sequences are SGHAT and FQDESV (reference sequence). This CDR3 has 15 amino acids. CDR3 loop: CASSLGVPYNSPLRF. As DNA, the CDR3 is TGTGCCAGCAGCCTGGGAGTTCCCTATAATTCACCCCTCCGCTTT.

J is TRBJ2-7 and V is TRBV19; the D gene could be TRBD1 or TRBD2 (6 bases each). Germline V CDR1 and CDR2: LNHDA, SQIVND (reference sequence). This CDR3 is built from 18 residues. The V and J ends lost 0 bases and 8 bases respectively, with 26 bases between them. For the CDR3, the DNA is TGTGCCAGTAGTATAGAATGGGGGGCAGGGAGCCCCCGGACGCAGCAGTACTTC. Translating gives CASSIEWGAGSPRTQQYF.

J is TRBJ2-1 and V is TRBV29-1; 14 nucleotides align to TRBD2. V was clipped by 7 bases and J by 10 bases; unmatched bases: 6. This CDR3 contains 13 residues. Germline assignment: CDR1 SQVTM and CDR2 ANQGSEA. This CDR3 is CSGGLAGVREQFF. DNA for the CDR3: TGCAGCGGGGGACTAGCGGGAGTTCGGGAGCAGTTCTTC.

The chain joins TRBV7-9 to TRBJ2-1, with TRBD2 matching 13 bases. This CDR3 has 19 residues. Germline V gene data show CDR1 as SEHNR and CDR2 as FQNEAQ (reference sequence). V lost 5 bases and J lost 0; bases outside the gene matches: 10. The CDR3 sequence: CASSPRTSGRTPSYNEQFF. The DNA for the CDR3 is TGTGCCAGCAGCCCACGGACTAGCGGGAGAACCCCCTCCTACAATGAGCAGTTCTTC.

V and J are TRBV4-3 and TRBJ2-2, with D perhaps matching TRBD1 (6 bases). The CDR3 is made up of 16 amino acids. V lost 0 bases, J lost 3 bases, and 11 bases lay in between. In germline, CDR1 is LGHNA, CDR2 YSLEER. CDR3 loop: CASSQDWAGDTGELFF. CDR3 in DNA: TGCGCCAGCAGCCAAGATTGGGCAGGGGACACCGGGGAGCTGTTTTTT.